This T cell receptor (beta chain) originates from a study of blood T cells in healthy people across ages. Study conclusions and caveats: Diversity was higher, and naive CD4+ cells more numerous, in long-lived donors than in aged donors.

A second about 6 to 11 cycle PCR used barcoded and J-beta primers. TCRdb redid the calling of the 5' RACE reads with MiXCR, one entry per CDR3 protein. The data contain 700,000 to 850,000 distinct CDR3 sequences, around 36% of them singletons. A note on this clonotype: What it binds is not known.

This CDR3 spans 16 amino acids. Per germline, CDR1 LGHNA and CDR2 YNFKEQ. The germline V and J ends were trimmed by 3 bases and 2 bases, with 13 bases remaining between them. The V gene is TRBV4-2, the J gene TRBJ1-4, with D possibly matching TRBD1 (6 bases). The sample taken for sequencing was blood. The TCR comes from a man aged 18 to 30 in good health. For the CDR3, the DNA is TGTGCCAGCAGCCAGAGGGGGGCAGAGACTAATGAAAAACTGTTTTTT. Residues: CASSQRGAETNEKLFF.